These 7 T cell receptor beta chains were all obtained from the same sample, sequenced in a study of blood T cell repertoires in COVID-19. Repertoires were generated with immunoSEQ multiplex PCR, while TCRdb's copy carries only in-frame clones and drops some. The sample has some 150,000 clones; 89% are singletons. The sample taken for sequencing was peripheral blood. The receptor source for this set is a man in his sixties with acute or convalescent COVID-19.

V and J are TRBV9 and TRBJ1-1; D possibly corresponds to TRBD1 (5 bases). Germline CDR1 and CDR2: SGDLS and YYNGEE. The CDR3 is made up of 15 amino acids. Trimming took 4 bases from V and 0 from J, leaving 13 bases between them. DNA for the CDR3: TGTGCCAGCAGCCCCAGGGCAGACATGAACACTGAAGCTTTCTTT. It specifies CASSPRADMNTEAFF.

V is TRBV18 and J is TRBJ1-1; a possible D gene is TRBD1 (6 bases). The V end was cut by 4 bases, the J end by 1 base, with 7 bases between. The CDR3 covers 13 residues. Germline V CDR1 and CDR2: KGHSH, LQKENI. The CDR3 region is CASSQGENTEAFF. DNA for the CDR3: TGTGCCAGCTCACAGGGGGAGAACACTGAAGCTTTCTTT. Supplemented by reference TRBV18 and TRBJ1-1, the full variable domain reads NAGVMQNPRHLVRRRGQEARLRCSPMKGHSHVYWYRQLPEEGLKFMVYLQKENIIDESGMPKERFSAEFPKEGPSILRIQQVVRGDSAAYFCASSQGENTEAFFGQGTRLTVV.

V is TRBV14 and J is TRBJ1-6, with a weak D call TRBD1 (6 bases). CDR3 size: 15 residues. V was pared by 5 bases and J by 10 bases, with 18 bases between. Germline assignment: CDR1 SGHDN and CDR2 FVKESK. The CDR3 DNA reads as TGTGCCAGCAGCTTTAGGACAGATAGTGTATCACCCCTCCACTTT. This gives the protein CASSFRTDSVSPLHF.

The J gene is TRBJ2-3, the V gene TRBV18, with a tentative D call TRBD2 (6 bases). The CDR3 spans 15 residues. Trimming stripped 3 bases from V and 0 bases from J, with 10 bases between. Germline loops: CDR1 KGHSH, CDR2 LQKENI. CDR3 sequence: CASSPTRGSTDTQYF. The CDR3 coding sequence is TGTGCCAGCTCACCGACGCGGGGTAGCACAGATACGCAGTATTTT.

This clone was seen at least ten times. Additional DNA sequences in this sample encode the identical CDR3. The chain has TRBV4-2 and TRBJ2-5; 12 bases map to TRBD2. The ends lost 0 bases at V and 7 bases at J; junction bases unmatched: 15. The CDR3 extends over 19 amino acids. CDR1 is LGHNA and CDR2 is YNFKEQ in the germline V gene. The CDR3 is CASSQDILAGGTRGWTQYF. The CDR3 nucleotides read TGTGCCAGCAGCCAAGATATCCTAGCGGGGGGGACCCGGGGGTGGACCCAGTACTTC.

DNA of the CDR3: TGTGCCAGCAGCCCTCCGGACAAATCGAACACTGAAGCTTTCTTT. It is translated as CASSPPDKSNTEAFF. The chain couples TRBV4-2 to TRBJ1-1; D perhaps matches TRBD1 (5 bases). Germline V CDR1 and CDR2: LGHNA, YNFKEQ. The CDR3 has 15 amino acids. The V and J ends lost 4 bases and 1 base respectively, with 13 bases between them.

The chain uses TRBV5-5 and TRBJ1-1; maybe TRBD1 (5 bases). The CDR3 consists of 15 residues. CDR1 SGHKS and CDR2 YYEKEE come from the germline V gene (reference sequence). Deletions cut 4 bases from V and 7 bases from J, with 20 bases between. In DNA, the CDR3 is TGTGCCAGCAGCCCAATTGGCGGGGGAGTCAATGAAGCTTTCTTT. Its translation is CASSPIGGGVNEAFF.